The next 8 T cell receptor beta chains were all read from a single sample in a study of graft-versus-host responses after intestinal transplantation. The assay was immunoSEQ multiplex PCR, and TCRdb's table has in-frame clones only and misses some. The table lists approximately 97,000 clones, roughly 91% of them singletons. Their antigen targets remain unknown. The input for sequencing was unstimulated CD4+ T cells sorted from spleen or lymph node cells, taken before transplant. These receptors were taken from a human donor who was the organ donor for an intestinal transplant.

The chain has TRBV11-2 and TRBJ2-7; D possibly corresponds to TRBD1 (5 bases). The germline V gene has CDR1 SGHAT and CDR2 FQNNGV. The CDR3 runs to 14 residues. V lost 3 bases and J 6 bases, leaving 15 bases between the germline ends. The CDR3 DNA sequence: TGTGCCAGCAGCTTCCCCGGGCAGGGCCGCGAGCAGTACTTC. Translation: CASSFPGQGREQYF.

This clone was found once. The chain links TRBV5-1 to TRBJ1-1, with D unresolved. Germline-derived CDR1 and CDR2 are SGHRS and YFSETQ. With 4 bases removed from V and 3 bases from J, the gap between germline ends came to 16 bases. The CDR3 loop spans 15 amino acids. The CDR3 sequence: CASSLSSSSYTEAFF. In DNA form, the CDR3 reads TGCGCCAGCAGCCTATCTTCAAGTTCCTACACTGAAGCTTTCTTT.

V usage is TRBV5-8 and J usage is TRBJ2-7, with 7 bases that match TRBD1. Trimming at V came to 4 bases and at J to 2 bases, leaving 3 bases not matched to a gene. The CDR3 covers 13 residues. Germline V CDR1 and CDR2: SGHTS, YDEGEE. The CDR3 bases are TGTGCCAGCAGCCTGGACAGGCCCTACGAGCAGTACTTC. Amino acid sequence: CASSLDRPYEQYF.

The chain recombines TRBV29-1 with TRBJ1-1; D perhaps matches TRBD1 (6 bases). Trimming removed 4 bases from V and 1 base from J, with 10 bases in between. CDR1 is SQVTM, CDR2 ANQGSEA, per germline. The CDR3 sequence is 13 residues long. As DNA, the CDR3 is TGCAGCGTTGTAGGGACAAGGAACACTGAAGCTTTCTTT. Its protein product is CSVVGTRNTEAFF.

The rearrangement uses TRBV13 and TRBJ1-6; 7 bases line up with TRBD1. Germline CDR1 reads PRHDT; CDR2 reads FYEKMQ (reference sequence). This CDR3 is 15 amino acids long. With V trimmed by 2 bases and J by 6 bases, 4 bases remained unmatched. The CDR3 DNA follows: TGTGCCAGCAGCTTATGGGGACAGCCTAATTCACCCCTCCACTTT. Protein: CASSLWGQPNSPLHF.

The chain couples TRBV7-9 to TRBJ1-1, with 8 positions matching TRBD1. Germline trimming cut 1 base from V and 5 bases from J; bases unmatched to any gene: 3. CDR1 is SEHNR, CDR2 FQNEAQ, per germline (reference sequence). This CDR3 region has 14 residues. CDR3 in amino acids: CASSLGTGRTEAFF. CDR3 nucleotides: TGTGCCAGCAGCTTAGGGACAGGGCGGACTGAAGCTTTCTTT.

V usage is TRBV15 and J usage is TRBJ2-2; D gene ambiguous. This CDR3 is built from 13 residues. V dropped 0 bases and J dropped 7 bases, with 6 bases sitting between them. Germline assignment: CDR1 LNHNV and CDR2 YYDKDF (reference sequence). This chain's CDR3 is CATSRDLGGELFF. For the CDR3, the DNA is TGTGCCACCAGCAGAGATCTAGGCGGGGAGCTGTTTTTT. The full variable domain, in which reference TRBV15 and TRBJ2-2 provide the parts outside the CDR3, is DAMVIQNPRYQVTQFGKPVTLSCSQTLNHNVMYWYQQKSSQAPKLLFHYYDKDFNNEADTPDNFQSRRPNTSFCFLDIRSPGLGDTAMYLCATSRDLGGELFFGEGSRLTVL.

The genes are TRBV30 and TRBJ2-1; TRBD2 matches 8 bases. Germline CDR1 is GTSNPN and CDR2 is SVGIG (reference sequence). The CDR3 extends over 15 amino acids. V shed 2 bases and J 4 bases; nucleotides not matched to a gene: 7. CDR3 residues: CAWSLGGGPYNEQFF. DNA of the CDR3: TGTGCCTGGAGTTTGGGCGGGGGGCCGTACAATGAGCAGTTCTTC.